One sample yielded the 31 T cell receptor beta chains listed below, sequenced in a study of blood T cell repertoires in COVID-19. Sequencing used immunoSEQ multiplex PCR; TCRdb keeps in-frame clones, though not all of them. The sample contains about 200,000 clones, 75% to 85% of which appear only once. Input material: peripheral blood. The receptor set was obtained from a woman of 80 years or more with COVID-19, enrolled during active disease.

This chain uses TRBV6-6 with TRBJ2-1; D uncertain. With 5 bases removed from V and 2 bases from J, the gap between germline ends came to 19 bases. Germline V gene lookup returns CDR1 MNHNY and CDR2 SVGAGI (reference sequence). The CDR3 contains 17 residues. The CDR3 DNA reads TGTGCCAGCAGTCCGAAATTCCTTCCTAGTCCCTACAATGAGCAGTTCTTC. Translating it yields CASSPKFLPSPYNEQFF.

CDR3 protein: CATSRTLAGGVEQYF. The CDR3 DNA is TGTGCCACCAGCAGAACCCTAGCGGGAGGGGTCGAGCAGTACTTC. The chain uses TRBV15 and TRBJ2-7; 12 positions match TRBD2. CDR3 length: 15 amino acids. Per germline, CDR1 LNHNV and CDR2 YYDKDF (reference sequence). V trimming: 2 bases; J trimming: 6 bases; junction bases outside the gene matches: 5.

The chain combines TRBV20-1 with TRBJ2-2, with 8 bases matching TRBD2. Germline CDR1 DFQATT, CDR2 SNEGSKA (reference sequence). V lost 3 bases, J lost 0 bases, and 3 bases stayed unmatched. This CDR3 spans 15 amino acids. The chain's CDR3 is CSASIAGTNTGELFF. Written as DNA, the CDR3 is TGCAGTGCTAGTATAGCGGGGACGAACACCGGGGAGCTGTTTTTT.

This chain connects TRBV10-2 to TRBJ1-1; no firm D call. The CDR3 length is 14 residues. Germline V CDR1 and CDR2: WSHSY, SAAADI. Trimming took 1 base from V and 2 from J, leaving 8 bases between them. CDR3 protein: CASSEWGVNTEAFF. As DNA, the CDR3 is TGCGCCAGCAGTGAGTGGGGAGTAAACACTGAAGCTTTCTTT.

DNA for the CDR3: TGTGCCAGCGGTGGCCCCGCCAACGTCCTGACTTTC. It yields the protein CASGGPANVLTF. The V gene is TRBV27, the J gene TRBJ2-6; D uncertain. The CDR3 has 12 residues. V was shortened by 8 bases and J by 7 bases, with 9 bases between the two germline ends. The germline gives CDR1 MNHEY, CDR2 SMNVEV (reference sequence).

The CDR3 DNA reads as TGTGCCAGCAGTGAATTACAGGGAAAAGCCAAAAACATTCAGTACTTC. Protein product: CASSELQGKAKNIQYF. The chain combines TRBV6-1 with TRBJ2-4, with D possibly being TRBD1 (6 bases). The CDR3 covers 16 residues. V lost 2 bases and J 0 bases, leaving 11 bases between the germline ends. CDR1 and CDR2 (germline): MNHNS, SASEGT.

The chain recombines TRBV6-6 with TRBJ2-2; D gene uncertain. This CDR3 has 14 amino acids. From germline, CDR1 is MNHNY and CDR2 SVGAGI (reference sequence). V shed 2 bases and J shed 1 base, with 5 bases lying between them. Written as DNA, the CDR3 is TGTGCCAGCAGTTACGCTAGGAACACCGGGGAGCTGTTTTTT. Protein: CASSYARNTGELFF.

J is TRBJ1-1 and V is TRBV5-1; no firm D call. The CDR3 spans 14 residues. The ends were cut back, 1 base at V and 6 bases at J, with 13 bases in the middle. Germline V gene lookup returns CDR1 SGHRS and CDR2 YFSETQ. CDR3 nucleotides: TGCGCCAGCAGCTTGTCCGCGACTAACTCTGAAGCTTTCTTT. Translating gives CASSLSATNSEAFF.

This clone was counted once. The V gene is TRBV5-1, the J gene TRBJ2-3; D is ambiguous. The CDR3 loop spans 15 amino acids. V shed 4 bases and J shed 9 bases, with 21 bases lying between them. Germline lookup yields CDR1 SGHRS and CDR2 YFSETQ. Here the CDR3 reads CASSPPDFLTSTQYF. CDR3 sequence (DNA): TGCGCCAGCAGCCCTCCCGACTTTCTCACCTCGACGCAGTATTTT.

J is TRBJ1-5 and V is TRBV28; 7 bases map to TRBD1. The V and J ends lost 1 base and 2 bases, in that order; junction bases with no gene match: 5. Looked up from germline, CDR1 is MDHEN and CDR2 is SYDVKM. The CDR3 spans 16 residues. Written as DNA, the CDR3 is TGTGCCAGCAGTTTATATGAGGGGGCGCGCAATCAGCCCCAGCATTTT. Translating gives CASSLYEGARNQPQHF.

This clone was recorded a few times. The chain has TRBV12-5 and TRBJ2-3; 11 nucleotides agree with TRBD1. The CDR3 runs 15 residues. V trimming: 5 bases; J trimming: 3 bases; junction bases outside the gene matches: 4. Germline V gene data show CDR1 as LGHNT and CDR2 as FRNRAP. The CDR3 region has the DNA TGTGCTAGTGGTCCAGGGACAGGGGGAACAGATACGCAGTATTTT. It codes for CASGPGTGGTDTQYF.

This chain uses TRBV5-4 with TRBJ1-2; no firm D call. CDR3 length equals 12 residues. Germline V gene data show CDR1 as SGHNT and CDR2 as YYREEE (reference sequence). V was cut by 3 bases and J by 5 bases, with 8 bases left in between. This CDR3 reads CASSSSGYGYTF. CDR3 nucleotides: TGTGCCAGCAGCTCCAGCGGGTATGGCTACACCTTC.

This clone was observed a handful of times. The CDR3 reads CASSLGHKNTEAFF. The CDR3 bases are TGCGCCAGCAGCTTGGGGCACAAGAACACTGAAGCTTTCTTT. V gene TRBV5-1 combines with J gene TRBJ1-1; D call uncertain. The CDR3 is 14 amino acids. Germline CDR1 SGHRS, CDR2 YFSETQ. V was trimmed by 0 bases and J by 1 base, leaving 7 bases between them.

In regard to this clone: At one of its ends the junction is not consistent with the germline gene, which may arise from a read error. J is TRBJ1-1 and V is TRBV5-6; D ambiguous. CDR3 size: 15 residues. Germline V CDR1 and CDR2: SGHDT, YYEEEE. The CDR3 loop is CASNLVGGLNTEAFF. The CDR3 DNA reads as TGTGCCAGCAACTTGGTAGGAGGGCTGAACACTGAAGCTTTCTTT.

The V gene is TRBV6-5, the J gene TRBJ1-2; D is undetermined. Germline-derived CDR1 and CDR2 are MNHEY and SVGAGI. V was trimmed by 3 bases and J by 8 bases, leaving 13 bases between them. The length of the CDR3 is 13 residues. CDR3 nucleotide sequence: TGTGCCAGCAGTTATCGACCTCAGGCGGGCTACACCTTC. Translated, it gives CASSYRPQAGYTF.

The table lists this clone with a few counts. The chain uses TRBV7-2 and TRBJ2-1; maybe TRBD2 (5 bases). Trimming stripped 1 base from V and 7 bases from J, with 17 bases between. Germline V gene lookup returns CDR1 SGHTA and CDR2 FQGNSA. This CDR3 is built from 16 residues. This CDR3 reads CASSLVSKLVSNEQFF. In DNA form, the CDR3 reads TGTGCCAGCAGCTTAGTCAGCAAACTAGTAAGTAATGAGCAGTTCTTC.

This sequence joins TRBV4-1 and TRBJ2-7, with TRBD1 matching 7 bases. The CDR3 is made up of 15 amino acids. CDR1 and CDR2 (germline): MGHRA, YSYEKL. V was clipped by 3 bases and J by 1 base; unmatched bases: 6. CDR3 region: CASSQGLTGSYEQYF. The CDR3 DNA reads as TGCGCCAGCAGCCAGGGATTGACAGGGTCCTACGAGCAGTACTTC.

This rearrangement joins TRBV4-1 to TRBJ1-2, with a possible D match to TRBD1 (6 bases). V lost 4 bases and J lost 7, with 19 bases in between. CDR3 size: 15 residues. CDR1 MGHRA and CDR2 YSYEKL come from the germline V gene. The CDR3 protein is CASSPGNLGAVGYTF. Here the CDR3 DNA reads TGCGCCAGCAGCCCAGGTAATCTGGGGGCGGTTGGCTACACCTTC.

This clone appeared a few times. V is TRBV2 and J is TRBJ2-5, with a weak D call TRBD2 (5 bases). Trimming removed 7 bases from V and 6 bases from J, with 15 bases in between. Germline CDR1 SNHLY, CDR2 FYNNEI. This CDR3 region has 13 residues. This CDR3 reads CASTVGDAKTQYF. CDR3 nucleotide sequence: TGTGCCAGCACTGTCGGGGATGCAAAGACCCAGTACTTC.

This chain connects TRBV20-1 to TRBJ2-1; 7 bases are shared with TRBD2. The J segment lost 11 bases and the V segment lost 4 bases, leaving 5 bases of the junction unmatched. The CDR3 has 11 residues. The germline gives CDR1 DFQATT, CDR2 SNEGSKA (reference sequence). CDR3 sequence: CSATSGTKQFF. The DNA of the CDR3 is TGCAGTGCTACCTCCGGGACTAAGCAGTTCTTC.

The gene calls are TRBV6-6 and TRBJ1-6, with D uncertain. V shed 11 bases and J shed 8 bases, with 19 bases lying between them. The germline V gene has CDR1 MNHNY and CDR2 SVGAGI (reference sequence). CDR3 size: 14 residues. The DNA for the CDR3 is TGTGCCCACTCGGCGCGGGGTATCGATTCACCCCTCCACTTT. Residues: CAHSARGIDSPLHF.

This chain connects TRBV5-1 to TRBJ1-2; perhaps TRBD1 as D (6 bases). The V end was cut by 0 bases, the J end by 4 bases, with 13 bases between. CDR3 length: 15 amino acids. CDR1 is SGHRS, CDR2 YFSETQ, per germline. This CDR3 is CASSLAGAGVYGYTF. Written as DNA, the CDR3 is TGCGCCAGCAGCTTGGCCGGTGCAGGGGTCTATGGCTACACCTTC.

V usage is TRBV4-1 and J usage is TRBJ1-2; a possible D gene is TRBD1 (6 bases). This CDR3 is 13 amino acids long. The ends were cut back, 5 bases at V and 4 bases at J, with 11 bases in the middle. CDR1 and CDR2 from the germline V gene are MGHRA and YSYEKL. DNA for the CDR3: TGCGCCAGCAGCTTCGACAGGTTCTATGGCTACACCTTC. This codes for CASSFDRFYGYTF.

The chain links TRBV29-1 to TRBJ1-2; 10 bases are shared with TRBD1. This CDR3 contains 14 residues. Germline loops: CDR1 SQVTM, CDR2 ANQGSEA. V trimming: 4 bases; J trimming: 6 bases; junction bases outside the gene matches: 8. In nucleotides, the CDR3 is TGCAGCGTTGTAGTGGGACAGGGGAAAAATGGCTACACCTTC. Translated, it gives CSVVVGQGKNGYTF.

The rearrangement joins TRBV3-1 (or the pseudogene TRBV3-2) to TRBJ2-5; tentative D call: TRBD1 (6 bases). The CDR3 length is 12 residues. From germline, CDR1 is LGHDT and CDR2 YNNKEL (reference sequence). V was clipped by 8 bases and J by 5 bases, with 12 bases between them. The CDR3: CASRGGAETQYF. The CDR3 DNA reads TGTGCCAGCCGAGGGGGTGCGGAGACCCAGTACTTC.

This clone was seen more than once but under ten times. The chain employs TRBV11-2 and TRBJ1-5; 7 bases are a match to TRBD1. CDR1 and CDR2 from the germline V gene are SGHAT and FQNNGV. This CDR3 contains 14 residues. V was clipped by 5 bases and J by 4 bases; unmatched bases: 5. CDR3: CASSKDRINQPQHF. The CDR3 DNA sequence: TGTGCCAGCAGCAAGGACAGGATTAATCAGCCCCAGCATTTT.

This rearrangement joins TRBV5-1 to TRBJ1-2; D is uncertain. The ends were cut back, 0 bases at V and 8 bases at J, with 14 bases in the middle. The CDR3 totals 14 residues. The germline V gene encodes CDR1 SGHRS and CDR2 YFSETQ. CDR3: CASSLGASSEGYTF. CDR3 sequence (DNA): TGCGCCAGCAGCTTGGGGGCCTCTTCCGAGGGCTACACCTTC.

The gene calls are TRBV5-1 and TRBJ2-1; D is possibly TRBD2 (6 bases). Germline CDR1 and CDR2: SGHRS and YFSETQ. The CDR3 is 15 residues long. The V gene lost 4 bases and the J gene lost 5 bases, with 16 bases spanning the gap. In DNA form, the CDR3 reads TGCGCCAGCAGCCGGATGGCGGGAACAAACAATGAGCAGTTCTTC. Its protein product is CASSRMAGTNNEQFF.

The chain uses TRBV5-5 and TRBJ1-2; D perhaps matches TRBD1 (5 bases). Trimming took off 3 bases at V and 4 bases at J, with 10 bases between the two ends. In germline, CDR1 is SGHKS, CDR2 YYEKEE (reference sequence). The CDR3 is made up of 13 amino acids. CDR3 protein: CASSSQGPYGYTF. The CDR3 DNA sequence: TGTGCCAGCAGCTCCCAGGGCCCCTATGGCTACACCTTC.

About this clone itself: A read error may produce the germline difference seen at one junction end. The genes are TRBV7-7 and TRBJ2-1; 14 nucleotides align to TRBD2. There are 14 residues in the CDR3. Germline V gene lookup returns CDR1 SSHAT and CDR2 FNYEAQ (reference sequence). In DNA, the CDR3 is TGTGCTAGCAGCTTTGGGACTAGCGGGAGTGAACAGTTCTTC. It is translated as CASSFGTSGSEQFF. The full variable domain, rest sourced from reference TRBV7-7 and TRBJ2-1, is GAGVSQSPRYKVTKRGQDVTLRCDPISSHATLYWYQQALGQGPEFLTYFNYEAQPDKSGLPSDRFSAERPEGSISTLTIQRTEQRDSAMYRCASSFGTSGSEQFFGPGTRLTVL.

The rearrangement joins TRBV6-5 to TRBJ2-2; weak D call: TRBD2 (5 bases). Germline CDR1 and CDR2: MNHEY and SVGAGI. The CDR3 loop spans 14 amino acids. Between the trimmed V and J ends, which lost 8 bases and 1 base, there was a span of 11 bases. The CDR3 region is CASSERRNTGELFF. Here the CDR3 DNA reads TGTGCCAGCTCGGAGCGGCGGAACACCGGGGAGCTGTTTTTT.